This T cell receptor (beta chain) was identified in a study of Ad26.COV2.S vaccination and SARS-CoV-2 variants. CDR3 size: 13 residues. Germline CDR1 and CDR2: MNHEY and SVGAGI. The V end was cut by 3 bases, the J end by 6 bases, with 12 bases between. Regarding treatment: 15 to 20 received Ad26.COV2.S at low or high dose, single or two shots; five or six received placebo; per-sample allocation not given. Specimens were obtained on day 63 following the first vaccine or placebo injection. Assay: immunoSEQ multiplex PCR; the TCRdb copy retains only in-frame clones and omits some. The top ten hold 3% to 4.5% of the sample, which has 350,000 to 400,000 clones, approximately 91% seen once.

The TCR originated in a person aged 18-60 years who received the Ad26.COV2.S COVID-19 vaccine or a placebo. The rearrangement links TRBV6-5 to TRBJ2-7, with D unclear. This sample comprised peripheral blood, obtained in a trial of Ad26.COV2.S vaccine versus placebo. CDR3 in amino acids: CASSYTKTGEQYF. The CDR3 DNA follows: TGTGCCAGCAGTTATACTAAGACCGGCGAGCAGTACTTC.